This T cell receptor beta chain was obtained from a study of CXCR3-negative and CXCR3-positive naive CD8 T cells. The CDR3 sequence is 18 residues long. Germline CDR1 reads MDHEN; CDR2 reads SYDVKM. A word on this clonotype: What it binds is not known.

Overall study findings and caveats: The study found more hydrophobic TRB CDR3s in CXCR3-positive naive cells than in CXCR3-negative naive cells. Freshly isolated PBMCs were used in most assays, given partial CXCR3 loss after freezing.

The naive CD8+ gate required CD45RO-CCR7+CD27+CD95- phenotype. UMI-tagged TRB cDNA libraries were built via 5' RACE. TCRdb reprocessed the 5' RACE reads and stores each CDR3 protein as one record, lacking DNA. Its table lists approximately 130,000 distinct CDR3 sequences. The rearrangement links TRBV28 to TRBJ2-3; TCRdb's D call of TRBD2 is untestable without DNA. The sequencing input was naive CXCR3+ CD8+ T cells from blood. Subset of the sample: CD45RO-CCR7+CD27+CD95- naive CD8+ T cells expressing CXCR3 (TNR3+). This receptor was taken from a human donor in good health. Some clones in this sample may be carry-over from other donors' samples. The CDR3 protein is CASSFGLAGGPRTDTQYF.